This T cell receptor beta chain came from a study of CD8 T cells in ankylosing spondylitis. Study-wide results and limits: A TCR beta motif of 7 or 8 highly homologous variants appeared characteristic of ankylosing spondylitis blood. Disease-linked clones were reportedly significantly enriched in matched ankylosing spondylitis synovial fluid.

Quantitative barcoded 5'-RACE was used to prepare TCR beta libraries. In TCRdb, the 5' RACE reads were re-called with MiXCR into one record per CDR3 protein. This repertoire shows about 540,000 distinct CDR3 sequences, approximately 11% found once; its top ten account for approximately 6.3%. This clonotype has just a few counts. Its antigen is as yet unknown. The V end was cut by 4 bases, the J end by 3 bases, with 10 bases between. Germline CDR1 and CDR2: SGHRS and YFSETQ. There are 14 residues in the CDR3. The rearrangement uses TRBV5-1 and TRBJ2-2, with D possibly matching TRBD1 (6 bases). Material: blood, either unsorted or a sorted T cell fraction (not recorded which). The TCR comes from a male donor with ankylosing spondylitis. CDR3 DNA: TGCGCCAGCAGCAAGGACAGCTACACCGGGGAGCTGTTTTTT. This gives the protein CASSKDSYTGELFF. The full variable domain, with the rest looked up from reference TRBV5-1 and TRBJ2-2, is KAGVTQTPRYLIKTRGQQVTLSCSPISGHRSVSWYQQTPGQGLQFLFEYFSETQRNKGNFPGRFSGRQFSNSRSEMNVSTLELGDSALYLCASSKDSYTGELFFGEGSRLTVL.